This T cell receptor (beta chain) is drawn from a study of blood T cell repertoires in COVID-19. V lost 8 bases, J lost 7 bases, and 7 bases stayed unmatched. From germline, CDR1 is MDHEN and CDR2 SYDVKM. The CDR3 totals 14 residues. Clones were read by immunoSEQ multiplex PCR, and TCRdb kept only the in-frame ones, dropping some. The sample shows 250,000 to 300,000 clones, roughly 79% of them seen only once. The clonotype comes from a woman aged 60 to 75 with active or convalescent COVID-19. The chain couples TRBV28 to TRBJ1-5; 11 bases are shared with TRBD1. The sequenced sample consisted of peripheral blood. The CDR3 sequence is CASEGQGAWQPQHF. The CDR3 DNA follows: TGTGCCAGCGAAGGACAGGGGGCCTGGCAGCCCCAGCATTTT.